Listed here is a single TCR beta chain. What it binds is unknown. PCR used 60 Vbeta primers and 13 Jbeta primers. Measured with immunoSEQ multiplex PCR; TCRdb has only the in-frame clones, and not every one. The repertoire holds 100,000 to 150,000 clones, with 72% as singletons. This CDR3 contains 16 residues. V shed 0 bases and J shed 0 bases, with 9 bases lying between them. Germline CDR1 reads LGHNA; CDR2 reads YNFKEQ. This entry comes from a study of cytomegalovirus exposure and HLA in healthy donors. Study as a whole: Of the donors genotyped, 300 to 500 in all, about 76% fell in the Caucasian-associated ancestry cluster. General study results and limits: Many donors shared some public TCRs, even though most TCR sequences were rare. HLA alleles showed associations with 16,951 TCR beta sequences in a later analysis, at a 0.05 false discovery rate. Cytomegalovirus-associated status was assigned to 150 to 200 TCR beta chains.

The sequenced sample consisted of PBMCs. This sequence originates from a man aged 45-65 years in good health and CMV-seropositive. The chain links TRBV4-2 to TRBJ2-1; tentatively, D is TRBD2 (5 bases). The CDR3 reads CASSQEKLGSYNEQFF. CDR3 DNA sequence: TGTGCCAGCAGCCAAGAAAAACTAGGCTCCTACAATGAGCAGTTCTTC.